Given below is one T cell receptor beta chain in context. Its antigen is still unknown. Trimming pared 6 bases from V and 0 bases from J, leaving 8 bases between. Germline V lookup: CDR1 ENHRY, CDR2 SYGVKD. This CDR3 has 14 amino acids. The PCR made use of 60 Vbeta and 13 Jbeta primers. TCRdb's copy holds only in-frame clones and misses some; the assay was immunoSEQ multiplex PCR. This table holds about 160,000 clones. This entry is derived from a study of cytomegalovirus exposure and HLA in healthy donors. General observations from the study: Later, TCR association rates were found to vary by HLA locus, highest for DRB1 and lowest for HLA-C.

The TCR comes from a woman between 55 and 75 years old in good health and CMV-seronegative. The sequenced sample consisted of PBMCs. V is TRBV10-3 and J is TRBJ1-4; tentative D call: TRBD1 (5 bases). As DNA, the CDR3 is TGTGCCATCAGGGAAGGGGCAACTAATGAAAAACTGTTTTTT. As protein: CAIREGATNEKLFF.